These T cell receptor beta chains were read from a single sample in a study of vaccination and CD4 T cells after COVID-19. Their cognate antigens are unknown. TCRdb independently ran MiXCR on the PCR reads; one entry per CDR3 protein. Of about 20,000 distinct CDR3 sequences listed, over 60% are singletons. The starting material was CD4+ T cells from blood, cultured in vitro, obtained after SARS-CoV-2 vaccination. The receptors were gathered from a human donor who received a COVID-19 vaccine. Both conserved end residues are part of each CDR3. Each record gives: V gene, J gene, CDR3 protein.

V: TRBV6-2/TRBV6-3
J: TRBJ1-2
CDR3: CASSYSAGNGYTF

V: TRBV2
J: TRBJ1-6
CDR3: CASSELGIKHF

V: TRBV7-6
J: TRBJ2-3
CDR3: CASSLVGSDTQYF

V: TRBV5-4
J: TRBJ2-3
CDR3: CASSLDSTTDTQYF

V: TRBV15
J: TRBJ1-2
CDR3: CATSRDPEDYGYTF

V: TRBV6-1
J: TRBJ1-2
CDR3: CASSESPNSYGYTF

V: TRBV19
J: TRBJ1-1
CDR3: CASGRMNTEAFF

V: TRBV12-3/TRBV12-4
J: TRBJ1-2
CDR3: CASSSTGPRTNYGYTF

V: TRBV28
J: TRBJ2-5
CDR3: CASRESTGKETQYF

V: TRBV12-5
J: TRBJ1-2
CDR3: CASGPSGRDGYTF

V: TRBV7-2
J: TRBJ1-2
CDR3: CASSPDRNNYGYTF

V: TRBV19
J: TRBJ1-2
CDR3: CASSPKVWAYYGYTF

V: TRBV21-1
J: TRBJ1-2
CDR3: CASSQGRQGGNYGYTF

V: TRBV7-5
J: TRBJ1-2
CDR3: CISVPPCGAGHYGYTF

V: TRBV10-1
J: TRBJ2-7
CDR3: CASSRQIRYEQYF

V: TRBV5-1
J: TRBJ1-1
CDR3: CASSPPSGDEAFF

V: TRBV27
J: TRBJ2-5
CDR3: CASSLSGEETQYF

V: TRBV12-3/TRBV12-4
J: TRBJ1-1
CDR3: CASSLVGKNTEAFF

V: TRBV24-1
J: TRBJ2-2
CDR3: CATSQDRLTGELFF

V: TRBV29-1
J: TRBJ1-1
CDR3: CSASGGQSFPEAFF

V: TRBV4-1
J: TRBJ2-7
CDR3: CASSQEGHLYEQYF

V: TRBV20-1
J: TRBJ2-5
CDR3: CSASSGLELGTQYF

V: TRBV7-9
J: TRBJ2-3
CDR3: CASTLAGWGDTQYF

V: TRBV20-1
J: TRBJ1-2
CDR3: CSASGQLNYGYTF

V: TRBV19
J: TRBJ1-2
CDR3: CASSTVTVNYGYTF

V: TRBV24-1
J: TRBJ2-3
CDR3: CATSDTGGIDTDTQYF